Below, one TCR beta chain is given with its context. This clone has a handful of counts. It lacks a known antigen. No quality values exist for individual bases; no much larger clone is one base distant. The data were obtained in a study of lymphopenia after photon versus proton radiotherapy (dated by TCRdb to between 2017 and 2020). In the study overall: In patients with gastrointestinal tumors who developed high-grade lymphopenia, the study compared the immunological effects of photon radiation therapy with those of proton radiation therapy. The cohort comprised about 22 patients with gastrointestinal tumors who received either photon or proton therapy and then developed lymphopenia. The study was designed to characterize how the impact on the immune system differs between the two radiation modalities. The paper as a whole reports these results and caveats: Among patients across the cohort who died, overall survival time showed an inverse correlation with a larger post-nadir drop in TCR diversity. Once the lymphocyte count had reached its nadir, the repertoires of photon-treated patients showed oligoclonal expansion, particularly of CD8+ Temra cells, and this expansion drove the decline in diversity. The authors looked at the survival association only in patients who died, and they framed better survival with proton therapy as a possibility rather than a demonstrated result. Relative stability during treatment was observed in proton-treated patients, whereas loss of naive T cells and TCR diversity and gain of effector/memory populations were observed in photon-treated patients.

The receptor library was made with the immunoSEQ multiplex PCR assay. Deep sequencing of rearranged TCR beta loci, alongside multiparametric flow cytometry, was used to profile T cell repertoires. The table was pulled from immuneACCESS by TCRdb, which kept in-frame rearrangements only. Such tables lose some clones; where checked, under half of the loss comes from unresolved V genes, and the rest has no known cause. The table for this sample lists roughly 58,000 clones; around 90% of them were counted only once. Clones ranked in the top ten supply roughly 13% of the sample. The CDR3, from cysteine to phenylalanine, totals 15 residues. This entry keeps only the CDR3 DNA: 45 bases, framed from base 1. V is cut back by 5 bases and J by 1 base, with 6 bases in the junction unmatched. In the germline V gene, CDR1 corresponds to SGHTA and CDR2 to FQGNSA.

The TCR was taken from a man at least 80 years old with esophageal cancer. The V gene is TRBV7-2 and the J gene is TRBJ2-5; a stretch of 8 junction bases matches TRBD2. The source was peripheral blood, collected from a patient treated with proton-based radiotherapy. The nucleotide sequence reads TGTGCCAGCAGCAATGTAGCGGGATCCCAAGAGACCCAGTACTTC. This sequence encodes CASSNVAGSQETQYF.